The 3 T cell receptor beta chains presented below share a single source sample, sequenced in a study of blood T cell repertoires in COVID-19. Produced via immunoSEQ multiplex PCR; TCRdb's table is partial and in-frame only. The sample lists over 95,000 clones; around 84% were seen once. The material sequenced was peripheral blood. Every receptor here comes from an older woman with acute or convalescent COVID-19.

The V gene is TRBV5-8, the J gene TRBJ2-1; 8 nucleotides match TRBD2. Trimming at V came to 1 base and at J to 0 bases, leaving 0 bases not matched to a gene. CDR3 length: 15 residues. Looked up from germline, CDR1 is SGHTS and CDR2 is YDEGEE. The CDR3 nucleotides are TGTGCCAGCAGCTTGACTAGCGGCTCCTACAATGAGCAGTTCTTC. Translating gives CASSLTSGSYNEQFF.

The chain couples TRBV7-2 to TRBJ1-3, with D possibly matching TRBD1 (6 bases). V lost 3 bases and J 0 bases, leaving 9 bases between the germline ends. This CDR3 is 15 amino acids long. CDR1 is SGHTA and CDR2 is FQGNSA in the germline V gene. The CDR3 spells CASSFLGGSGNTIYF. The CDR3 nucleotides read TGTGCCAGCAGCTTTTTAGGGGGCTCTGGAAACACCATATATTTT.

J is TRBJ1-2 and V is TRBV6-5; a weak D match, TRBD1 (6 bases). The germline gives CDR1 MNHEY, CDR2 SVGAGI. CDR3 length: 12 amino acids. V lost 7 bases, J lost 7 bases, and 13 bases lay in between. The CDR3 loop is CASKMGAIGYTF. The CDR3 nucleotides read TGTGCCAGCAAAATGGGGGCAATTGGCTACACCTTC.